Sequencing of this T cell receptor (beta chain) was carried out in a study of blood T cell repertoires in COVID-19. Across the whole study: Sites in the United States, Italy and Spain provided acute and convalescent COVID-19 samples.

The germline CDR1 and CDR2 sequences are SNHLY and FYNNEI. V shed 2 bases and J shed 2 bases, with 10 bases lying between them. The CDR3 consists of 14 residues. Participants were aged about 18 to 100 years, lived in about two dozen US areas, and enrolled virtually. Which cohort a participant joined came from the clinical history participants gave. Cohort 3 recovery required two negative PCRs, clearance, or symptom resolution. Measured with immunoSEQ multiplex PCR; TCRdb has only the in-frame clones, and not every one. The sample lists 130,000 to 150,000 clones, 75% to 90% seen once, with about 11% in the top ten.

Sequencing was carried out using PBMCs or T cells enriched from blood (not recorded which). This clonotype originated in a man aged 55 to 70 who had recovered from COVID-19. The chain joins TRBV2 to TRBJ2-7; D remains unclear. The CDR3 nucleotides read TGTGCCAGCAGTGAATTGCTGGGCACCTACGAGCAGTACTTC. Translated: CASSELLGTYEQYF.